This T cell receptor (beta chain) was obtained from a study of regulatory T cells in long-lasting Graves disease (dated by TCRdb to the early 2020s). Study-level background: To count as having persistent Graves' disease, a patient had to have received antithyroid drug treatment for over 5 years with TSH receptor autoantibodies remaining persistently positive. A total of 33 samples underwent TCR sequencing: around 13 from persistent and roughly 20 from newly diagnosed Graves' disease patients. The study took place in China and was registered as a clinical trial. In the clinical cohort, patients with persistent Graves' disease had used antithyroid drugs for an average of about 10 years. Peripheral blood TCR sequencing and RNA sequencing compared persistent Graves' disease patients with newly diagnosed Graves' disease patients.

Libraries came from multiplex PCR. The reads were generated on an Illumina HiSeq 4000. To build TCR beta libraries, CDR3 regions were amplified by Arm-PCR using iRepertoire HTBI primers. Before sequencing, the PCR products underwent gel purification. On the study's bioinformatics: A total of 62 TRBV and about 13 TRBJ segments were identified across samples and were used for gene usage analysis of CDR3 amino acid clonotypes. COPE and FqMerger were used to merge the filtered high-quality paired reads into contigs. Contigs were aligned with BLAST to IMGT TRBV, TRBD and TRBJ reference genes, and CDR3 was defined per IMGT. Any clonotype with a frequency above 0.1% was classified as a highly expanded clone. Shannon entropy served as the measure of repertoire diversity, while the Gini coefficient captured V-J evenness. A clonotype was considered public if more than one individual shared it. The public reads were quality trimmed at Q25 with fastp and then assembled into clones with MiXCR by TCRdb, keeping productive beta chains. A single entry per CDR3 protein holds the most common genes and DNA from its merged rows. Here the V and J calls rest on TCRdb's processing, not on the authors' analysis. The sample table lists fewer than 400,000 distinct CDR3 sequences, less than 25% of them with a count of one. Less than 25% of the sample is held by the ten biggest clonotypes.

The sample's time point label, decoded: persistent/refractory GD, antithyroid drugs over 5 years with positive TRAb. For both TCR sequencing and RNA sequencing, RNA was extracted from PBMCs using TRIzol. The diagnosis of Graves' disease was made according to American Thyroid Association guidelines. Patients were recruited from an endocrinology department in Xi'an, China. Each patient gave about 8.1 milliliters of peripheral blood, collected in an EDTA anticoagulant tube. Ficoll Paque Plus density gradient separation was used to isolate PBMCs, and no further T cell sorting was done. An Agilent 2100 Bioanalyzer and agarose gel were used to assess RNA quality, and a NanoDrop 2000 was used to measure RNA concentration. The junction shows trimming of 1 base on V and 3 bases on J, and the gene matches do not reach 7 bases of it. The CDR3 contains 16 residues, cysteine and phenylalanine counted. Of all the DNA, just the CDR3 is kept, 48 bases in frame from base 1. CDR1 SGHTA and CDR2 FQGNSA were looked up in the germline V gene.

A word on this clonotype: Its specific antigen is unknown. Base qualities were left out, and no much larger clone turns up one base away.

General findings and caveats noted by the study authors: Only the TCR beta chain was sequenced and analyzed. Preferential use of TRBV28, TRBJ1-2 and TRBJ2-5 was observed in persistent disease, whereas TRBV20-1 and TRBJ2-1 were favored in newly diagnosed disease. Compared with newly diagnosed patients, patients with persistent Graves' disease had lower TCR Shannon entropy and fewer highly expanded clones, which suggests clonal expansion. The authors noted that the small sample size was a limitation that may lower accuracy. Persistent patients shared more public clonotypes among themselves (more than 2,500) than newly diagnosed patients did (about 900). Peripheral blood alone was examined, since thyroid tissue, which constituted the primary lesion, could not be accessed.

The sample here was peripheral blood mononuclear cells (PBMCs), taken when the disease was refractory, from a patient treated with antithyroid drugs. Here the chain combines TRBV7-2 and TRBJ2-7, with TRBD1 matching 9 junction bases. This receptor was taken from a female donor with Graves disease. The DNA sequence is given as TGTGCCAGCAGCTTAGGTGTCGGGGACAGGGTCTACGAGCAGTACTTC. Protein translation: CASSLGVGDRVYEQYF.